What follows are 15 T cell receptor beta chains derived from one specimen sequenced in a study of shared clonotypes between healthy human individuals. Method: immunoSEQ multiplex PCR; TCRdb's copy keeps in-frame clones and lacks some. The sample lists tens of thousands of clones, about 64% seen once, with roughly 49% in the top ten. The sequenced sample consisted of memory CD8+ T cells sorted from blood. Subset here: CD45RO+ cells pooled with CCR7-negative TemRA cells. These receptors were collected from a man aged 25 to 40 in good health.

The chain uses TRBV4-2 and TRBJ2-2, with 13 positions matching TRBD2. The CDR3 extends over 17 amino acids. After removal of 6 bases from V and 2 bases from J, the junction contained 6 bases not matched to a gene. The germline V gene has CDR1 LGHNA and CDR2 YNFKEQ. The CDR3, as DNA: TGTGCCAGCAGAGGACTAGCGGGAGACCTTAACACCGGGGAGCTGTTTTTT. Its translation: CASRGLAGDLNTGELFF.

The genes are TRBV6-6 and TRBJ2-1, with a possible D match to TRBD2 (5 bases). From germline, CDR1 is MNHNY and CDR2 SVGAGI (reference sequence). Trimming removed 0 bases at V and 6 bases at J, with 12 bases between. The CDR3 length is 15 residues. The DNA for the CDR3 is TGTGCCAGCAGTTACTCGGGAGTTGTCGGCAATGAGCAGTTCTTC. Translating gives CASSYSGVVGNEQFF.

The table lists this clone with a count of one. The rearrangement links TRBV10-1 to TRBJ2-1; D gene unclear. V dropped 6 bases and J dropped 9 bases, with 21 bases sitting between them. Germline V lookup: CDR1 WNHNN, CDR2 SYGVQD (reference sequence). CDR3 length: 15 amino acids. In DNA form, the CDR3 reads TGCGCCAGCAGCCTAGTCGATTCTTCGGTCGTTGAGCAGTTCTTC. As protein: CASSLVDSSVVEQFF.

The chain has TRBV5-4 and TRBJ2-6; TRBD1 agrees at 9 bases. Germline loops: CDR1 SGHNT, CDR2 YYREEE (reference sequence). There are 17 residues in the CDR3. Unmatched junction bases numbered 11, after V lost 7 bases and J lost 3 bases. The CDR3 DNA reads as TGTGCCAGCTTCTCCGGGACAGGGCTCGGTGGGGCCAACGTCCTGACTTTC. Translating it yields CASFSGTGLGGANVLTF.

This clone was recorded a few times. The CDR3: CASSLIPGTEAFF. CDR3 DNA sequence: TGTGCCAGCAGTTTAATACCGGGCACTGAAGCTTTCTTT. The chain carries TRBV28 and TRBJ1-1; the D is unclear. The CDR3 runs 13 residues. Germline CDR1 and CDR2: MDHEN and SYDVKM. V was clipped by 2 bases and J by 4 bases, with 8 bases between them.

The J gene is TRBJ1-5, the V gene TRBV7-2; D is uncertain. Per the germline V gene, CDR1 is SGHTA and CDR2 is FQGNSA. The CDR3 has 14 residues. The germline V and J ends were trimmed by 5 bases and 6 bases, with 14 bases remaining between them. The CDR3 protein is CASSQAGFGQPQHF. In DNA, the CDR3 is TGTGCCAGCAGCCAGGCTGGGTTTGGTCAGCCCCAGCATTTT.

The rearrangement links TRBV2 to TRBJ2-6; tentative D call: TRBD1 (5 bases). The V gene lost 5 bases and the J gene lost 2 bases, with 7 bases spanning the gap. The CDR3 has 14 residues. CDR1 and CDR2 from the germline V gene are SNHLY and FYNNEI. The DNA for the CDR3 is TGTGCCAGCAGTATAGGGGCTGGGGCCAACGTCCTGACTTTC. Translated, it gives CASSIGAGANVLTF.

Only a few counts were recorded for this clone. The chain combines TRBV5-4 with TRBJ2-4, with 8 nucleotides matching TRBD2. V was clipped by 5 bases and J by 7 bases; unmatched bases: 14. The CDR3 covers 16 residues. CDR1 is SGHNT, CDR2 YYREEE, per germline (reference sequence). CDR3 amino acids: CASSIEAGVNLNIQYF. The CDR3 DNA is TGTGCCAGCAGTATAGAAGCGGGAGTAAACCTGAACATTCAGTACTTC.

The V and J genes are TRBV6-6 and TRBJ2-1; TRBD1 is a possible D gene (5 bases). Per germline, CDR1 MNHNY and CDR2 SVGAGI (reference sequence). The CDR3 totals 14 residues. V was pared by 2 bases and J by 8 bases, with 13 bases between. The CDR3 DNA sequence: TGTGCCAGCAGTTACAGACAGCCCTATGATGAGCAGTTCTTC. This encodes CASSYRQPYDEQFF.

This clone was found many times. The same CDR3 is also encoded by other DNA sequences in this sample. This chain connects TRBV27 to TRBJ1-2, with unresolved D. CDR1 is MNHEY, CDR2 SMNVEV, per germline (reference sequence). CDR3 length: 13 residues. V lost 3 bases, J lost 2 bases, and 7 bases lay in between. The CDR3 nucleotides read TGTGCCAGCAGTTTCGGAGGGAACTATGGCTACACCTTC. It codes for CASSFGGNYGYTF.

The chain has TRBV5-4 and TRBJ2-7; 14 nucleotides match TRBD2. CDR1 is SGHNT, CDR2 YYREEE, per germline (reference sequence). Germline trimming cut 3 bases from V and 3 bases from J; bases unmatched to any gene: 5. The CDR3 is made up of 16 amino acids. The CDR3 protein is CASSSETSGRVYEQYF. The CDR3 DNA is TGTGCCAGCAGCTCAGAGACTAGCGGGAGGGTCTACGAGCAGTACTTC.

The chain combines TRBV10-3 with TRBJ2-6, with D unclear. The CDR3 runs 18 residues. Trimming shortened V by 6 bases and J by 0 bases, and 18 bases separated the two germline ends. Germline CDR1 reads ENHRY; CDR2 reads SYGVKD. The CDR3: CAIRSLKGEDSGANVLTF. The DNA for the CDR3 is TGTGCCATCAGATCCCTAAAAGGTGAAGACTCTGGGGCCAACGTCCTGACTTTC.

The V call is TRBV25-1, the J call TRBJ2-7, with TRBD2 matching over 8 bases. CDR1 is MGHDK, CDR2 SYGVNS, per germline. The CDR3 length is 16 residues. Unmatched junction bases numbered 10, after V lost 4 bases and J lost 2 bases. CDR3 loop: CASSVPPGTRPYEQYF. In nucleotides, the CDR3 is TGTGCCAGCAGTGTCCCCCCCGGGACTAGACCCTACGAGCAGTACTTC.

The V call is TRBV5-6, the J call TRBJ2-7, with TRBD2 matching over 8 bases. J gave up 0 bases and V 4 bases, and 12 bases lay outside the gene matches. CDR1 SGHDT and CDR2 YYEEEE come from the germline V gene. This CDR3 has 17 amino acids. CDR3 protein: CASSTGLAGGSSYEQYF. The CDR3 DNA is TGTGCCAGCAGCACCGGACTTGCGGGGGGAAGCTCCTACGAGCAGTACTTC.

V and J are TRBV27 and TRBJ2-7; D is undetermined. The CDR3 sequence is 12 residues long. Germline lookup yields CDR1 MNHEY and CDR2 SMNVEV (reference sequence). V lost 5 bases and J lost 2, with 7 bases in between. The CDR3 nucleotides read TGTGCCAGCAGTCCAAACACCTACGAGCAGTACTTC. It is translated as CASSPNTYEQYF.